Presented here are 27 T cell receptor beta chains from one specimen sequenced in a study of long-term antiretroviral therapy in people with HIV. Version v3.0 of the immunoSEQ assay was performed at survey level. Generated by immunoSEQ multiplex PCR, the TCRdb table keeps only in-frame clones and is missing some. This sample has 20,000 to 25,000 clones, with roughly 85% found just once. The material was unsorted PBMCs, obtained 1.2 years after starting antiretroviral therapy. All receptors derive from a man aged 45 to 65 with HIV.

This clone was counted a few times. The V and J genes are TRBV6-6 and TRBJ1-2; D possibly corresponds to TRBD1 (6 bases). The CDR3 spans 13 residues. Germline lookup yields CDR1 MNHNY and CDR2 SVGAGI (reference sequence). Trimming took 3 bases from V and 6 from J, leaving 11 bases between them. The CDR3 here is CASSYRKGDGYTF. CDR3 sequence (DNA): TGTGCCAGCAGTTATCGTAAGGGGGATGGCTACACCTTC.

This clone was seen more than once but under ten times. The CDR3 DNA reads as TGTGCCAGCAGCCCCGTCCGCAAGGATTCACCCCTCCACTTT. It translates to CASSPVRKDSPLHF. The chain is built from TRBV6-5 and TRBJ1-6, with D unclear. This CDR3 comprises 14 residues. Between the trimmed V and J ends, which lost 6 bases and 8 bases, there was a span of 14 bases. CDR1 is MNHEY and CDR2 is SVGAGI in the germline V gene.

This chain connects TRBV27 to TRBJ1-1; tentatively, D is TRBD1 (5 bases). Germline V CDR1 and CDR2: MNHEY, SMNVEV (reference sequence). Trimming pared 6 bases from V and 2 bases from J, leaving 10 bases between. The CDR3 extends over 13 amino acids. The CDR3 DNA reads TGTGCCAGCAGGGGGCTGAGCAACACTGAAGCTTTCTTT. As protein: CASRGLSNTEAFF.

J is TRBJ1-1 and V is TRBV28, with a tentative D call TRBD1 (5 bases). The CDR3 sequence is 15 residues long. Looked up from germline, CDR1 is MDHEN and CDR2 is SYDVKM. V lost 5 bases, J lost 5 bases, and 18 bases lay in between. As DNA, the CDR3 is TGTGCCAGCAGTAAATCAGGGCAGGGACGAACTGAAGCTTTCTTT. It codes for CASSKSGQGRTEAFF.

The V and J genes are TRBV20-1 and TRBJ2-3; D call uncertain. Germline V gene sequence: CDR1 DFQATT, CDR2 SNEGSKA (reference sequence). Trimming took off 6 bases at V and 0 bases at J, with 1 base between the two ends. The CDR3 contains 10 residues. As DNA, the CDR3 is TGCAGTGCGAGCACAGATACGCAGTATTTT. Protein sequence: CSASTDTQYF.

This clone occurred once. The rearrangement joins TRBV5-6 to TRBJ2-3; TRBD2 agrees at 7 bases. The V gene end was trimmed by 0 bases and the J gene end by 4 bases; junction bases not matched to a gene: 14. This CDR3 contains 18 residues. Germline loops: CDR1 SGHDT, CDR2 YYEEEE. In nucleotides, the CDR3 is TGTGCCAGCAGCTTGGATAGGGCAGACTTCCTAGCGGCAGATACGCAGTATTTT. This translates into CASSLDRADFLAADTQYF.

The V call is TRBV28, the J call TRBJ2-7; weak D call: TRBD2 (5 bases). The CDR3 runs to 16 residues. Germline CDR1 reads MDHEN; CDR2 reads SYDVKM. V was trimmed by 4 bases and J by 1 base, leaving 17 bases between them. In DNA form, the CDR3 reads TGTGCCAGCAGTTCCGTCGGACTGAAATTGTCCTACGAGCAGTACTTC. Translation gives CASSSVGLKLSYEQYF.

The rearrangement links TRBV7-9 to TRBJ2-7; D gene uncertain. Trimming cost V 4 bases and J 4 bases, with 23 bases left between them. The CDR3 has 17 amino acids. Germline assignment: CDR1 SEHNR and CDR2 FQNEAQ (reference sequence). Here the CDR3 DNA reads TGTGCCAGCAGCTCACCCCCCAGTCTCGGCGCAGCTTACGAGCAGTACTTC. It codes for CASSSPPSLGAAYEQYF.

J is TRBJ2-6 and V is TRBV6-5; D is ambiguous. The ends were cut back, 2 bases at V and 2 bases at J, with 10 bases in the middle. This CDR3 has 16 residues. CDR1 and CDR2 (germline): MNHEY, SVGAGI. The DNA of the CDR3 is TGTGCCAGCAGTTACGCCCGACGGGCTGGGGCCAACGTCCTGACTTTC. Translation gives CASSYARRAGANVLTF.

CDR3 DNA: TGTGCCAGCAGCTTAGATGGGCCCCTCTATGGCTACACCTTC. Translated, it gives CASSLDGPLYGYTF. The V call is TRBV9, the J call TRBJ1-2; D unclear. V lost 4 bases, J lost 4 bases, and 14 bases lay in between. Germline assignment: CDR1 SGDLS and CDR2 YYNGEE. The CDR3 runs 14 residues.

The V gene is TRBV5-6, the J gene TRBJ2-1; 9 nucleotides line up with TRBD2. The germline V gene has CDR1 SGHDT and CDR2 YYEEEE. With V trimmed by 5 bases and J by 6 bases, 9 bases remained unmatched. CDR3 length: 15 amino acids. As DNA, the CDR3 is TGTGCCAGCAGTTTAGCGGGGGCCTTAGGCAATGAGCAGTTCTTC. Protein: CASSLAGALGNEQFF.

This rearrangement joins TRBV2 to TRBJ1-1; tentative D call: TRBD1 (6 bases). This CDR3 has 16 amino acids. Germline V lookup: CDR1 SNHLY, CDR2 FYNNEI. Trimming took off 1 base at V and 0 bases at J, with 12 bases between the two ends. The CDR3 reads CASSEEGGRMNTEAFF. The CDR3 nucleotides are TGTGCCAGCAGTGAAGAGGGGGGCCGTATGAACACTGAAGCTTTCTTT.

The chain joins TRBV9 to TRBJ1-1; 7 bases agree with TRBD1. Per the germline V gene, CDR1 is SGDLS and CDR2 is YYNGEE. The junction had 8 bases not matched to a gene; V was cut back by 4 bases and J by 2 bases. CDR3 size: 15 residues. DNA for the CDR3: TGTGCCAGCAGCCCCCGCGGACAGGTAAACACTGAAGCTTTCTTT. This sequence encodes CASSPRGQVNTEAFF.

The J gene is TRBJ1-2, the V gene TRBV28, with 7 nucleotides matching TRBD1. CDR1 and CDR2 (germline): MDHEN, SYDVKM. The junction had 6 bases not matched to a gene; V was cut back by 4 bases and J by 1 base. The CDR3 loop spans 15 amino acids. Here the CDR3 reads CASSWDREINYGYTF. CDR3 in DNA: TGTGCCAGCAGTTGGGACAGAGAAATTAACTATGGCTACACCTTC.

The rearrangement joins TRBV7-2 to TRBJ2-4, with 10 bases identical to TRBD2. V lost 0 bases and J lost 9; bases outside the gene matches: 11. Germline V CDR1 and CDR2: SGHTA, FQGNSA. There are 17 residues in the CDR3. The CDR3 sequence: CASSLAPGTSVPGIQYF. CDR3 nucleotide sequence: TGTGCCAGCAGCTTAGCCCCAGGGACTAGCGTCCCCGGCATTCAGTACTTC.

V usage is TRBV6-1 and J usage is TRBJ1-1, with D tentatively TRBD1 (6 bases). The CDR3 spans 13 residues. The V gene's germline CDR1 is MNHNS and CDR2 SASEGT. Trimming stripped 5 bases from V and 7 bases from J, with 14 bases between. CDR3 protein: CASSWGAQGEAFF. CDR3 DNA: TGTGCCAGCAGTTGGGGGGCGCAGGGTGAAGCTTTCTTT.

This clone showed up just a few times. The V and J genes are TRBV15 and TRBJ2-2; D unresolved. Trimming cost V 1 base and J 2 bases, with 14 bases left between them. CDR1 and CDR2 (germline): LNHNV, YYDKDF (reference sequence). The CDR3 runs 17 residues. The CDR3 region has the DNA TGTGCCACCAGCAGAGGGGTGGCGGTGTCCAACACCGGGGAGCTGTTTTTT. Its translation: CATSRGVAVSNTGELFF.

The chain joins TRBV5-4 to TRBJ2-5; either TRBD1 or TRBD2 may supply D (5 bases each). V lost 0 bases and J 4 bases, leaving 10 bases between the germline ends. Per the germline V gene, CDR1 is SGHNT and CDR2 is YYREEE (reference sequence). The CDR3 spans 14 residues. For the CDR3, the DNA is TGTGCCAGCAGCTTGGCCCAGAGGGGAGAGACCCAGTACTTC. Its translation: CASSLAQRGETQYF.

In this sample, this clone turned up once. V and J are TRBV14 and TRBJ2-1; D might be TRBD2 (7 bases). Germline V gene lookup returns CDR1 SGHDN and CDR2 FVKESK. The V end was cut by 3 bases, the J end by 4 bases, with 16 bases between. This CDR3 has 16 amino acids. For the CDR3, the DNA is TGTGCCAGCAGCCAGGTTGGGGGGGGCGCGTACAATGAGCAGTTCTTC. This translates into CASSQVGGGAYNEQFF.

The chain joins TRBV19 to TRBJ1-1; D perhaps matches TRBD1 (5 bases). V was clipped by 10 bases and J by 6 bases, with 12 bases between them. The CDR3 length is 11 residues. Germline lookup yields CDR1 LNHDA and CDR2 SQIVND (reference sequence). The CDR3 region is CATGEGPEAFF. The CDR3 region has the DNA TGTGCCACTGGAGAGGGGCCTGAAGCTTTCTTT.

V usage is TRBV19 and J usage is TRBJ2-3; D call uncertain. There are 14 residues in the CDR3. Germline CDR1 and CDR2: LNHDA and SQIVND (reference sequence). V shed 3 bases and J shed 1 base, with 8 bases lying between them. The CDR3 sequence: CASSIRWGTDTQYF. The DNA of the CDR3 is TGTGCCAGTAGTATTCGGTGGGGCACAGATACGCAGTATTTT.

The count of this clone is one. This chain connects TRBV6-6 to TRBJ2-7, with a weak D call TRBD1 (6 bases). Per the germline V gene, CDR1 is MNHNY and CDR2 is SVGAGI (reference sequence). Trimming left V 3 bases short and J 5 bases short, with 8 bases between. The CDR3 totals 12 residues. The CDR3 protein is CASSYQGNEQYF. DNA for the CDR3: TGTGCCAGCAGTTATCAGGGGAACGAGCAGTACTTC.

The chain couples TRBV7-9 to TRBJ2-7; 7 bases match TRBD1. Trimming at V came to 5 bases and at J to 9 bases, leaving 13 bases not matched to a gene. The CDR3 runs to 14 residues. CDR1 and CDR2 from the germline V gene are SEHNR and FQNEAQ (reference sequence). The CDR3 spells CASSTKGETGRQYF. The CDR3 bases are TGTGCCAGCAGCACTAAGGGGGAGACAGGGAGGCAGTACTTC.

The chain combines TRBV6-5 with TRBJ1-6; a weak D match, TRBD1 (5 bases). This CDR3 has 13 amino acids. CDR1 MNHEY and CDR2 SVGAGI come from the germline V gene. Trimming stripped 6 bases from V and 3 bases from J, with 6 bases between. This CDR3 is CASRDNYNSPLHF. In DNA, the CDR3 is TGTGCCAGCAGGGACAACTATAATTCACCCCTCCACTTT.

DNA of the CDR3: TGTGCCAGCAGCCACACCGGGACAGGGGCGATTGAAGCTTTCTTT. This codes for CASSHTGTGAIEAFF. The chain carries TRBV7-2 and TRBJ1-1; 10 bases agree with TRBD1. Unmatched junction bases numbered 10, after V lost 5 bases and J lost 7 bases. The CDR3 sequence is 15 residues long. The germline V gene has CDR1 SGHTA and CDR2 FQGNSA.

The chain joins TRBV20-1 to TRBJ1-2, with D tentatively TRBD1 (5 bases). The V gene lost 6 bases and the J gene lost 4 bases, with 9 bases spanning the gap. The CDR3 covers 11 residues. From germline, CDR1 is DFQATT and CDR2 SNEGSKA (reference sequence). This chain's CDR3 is CSAWGGYGYTF. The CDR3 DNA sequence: TGCAGTGCGTGGGGGGGCTATGGCTACACCTTC.

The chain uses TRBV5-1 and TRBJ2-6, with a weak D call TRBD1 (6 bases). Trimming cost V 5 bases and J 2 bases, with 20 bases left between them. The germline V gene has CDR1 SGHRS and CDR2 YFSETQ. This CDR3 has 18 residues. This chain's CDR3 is CASSTSSQGLPGANVLTF. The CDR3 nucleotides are TGCGCCAGCAGTACGTCCTCGCAGGGGCTGCCTGGGGCCAACGTCCTGACTTTC. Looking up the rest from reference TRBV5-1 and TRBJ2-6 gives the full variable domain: KAGVTQTPRYLIKTRGQQVTLSCSPISGHRSVSWYQQTPGQGLQFLFEYFSETQRNKGNFPGRFSGRQFSNSRSEMNVSTLELGDSALYLCASSTSSQGLPGANVLTFGAGSRLTVL.